These 18 T cell receptor beta chains share one sample of origin, sequenced in a study of blood T cell repertoires in COVID-19. Clones were read by immunoSEQ multiplex PCR, and TCRdb kept only the in-frame ones, dropping some. The repertoire has about 91,000 clones, approximately 86% of them found once; the top ten carry roughly 7.4%. Sequenced material: peripheral blood. These receptors were taken from a woman aged 70-85 years with acute or convalescent COVID-19.

The chain employs TRBV6-5 and TRBJ1-1; no clear D gene. Trimming took 7 bases from V and 4 from J, leaving 13 bases between them. This CDR3 is 13 amino acids long. Germline CDR1 and CDR2: MNHEY and SVGAGI. CDR3 coding DNA: TGTGCCAGCACCGGAGCAGTCGGCACTGAAGCTTTCTTT. It specifies CASTGAVGTEAFF.

The V and J genes are TRBV18 and TRBJ2-5; D might be TRBD1 (6 bases). The CDR3 sequence is 15 residues long. V was clipped by 1 base and J by 3 bases, with 12 bases between them. CDR1 and CDR2 from the germline V gene are KGHSH and LQKENI. The CDR3 protein is CASSPRISGEETQYF. As DNA, the CDR3 is TGTGCCAGCTCACCACGGATTTCAGGGGAAGAGACCCAGTACTTC.

The V gene is TRBV6-1, the J gene TRBJ2-2; a weak D match, TRBD1 (5 bases). Germline CDR1 is MNHNS and CDR2 is SASEGT. Trimming shortened V by 2 bases and J by 3 bases, and 10 bases separated the two germline ends. The CDR3 sequence is 15 residues long. CDR3 region: CASSETATDTGELFF. The CDR3 bases are TGTGCCAGCAGTGAAACAGCGACAGACACCGGGGAGCTGTTTTTT.

The V gene is TRBV2, the J gene TRBJ2-7, with D perhaps matching TRBD1 (6 bases). V lost 9 bases, J lost 3 bases, and 12 bases lay in between. CDR1 is SNHLY, CDR2 FYNNEI, per germline. The CDR3 extends over 12 amino acids. The CDR3 loop is CASADSYYEQYF. The CDR3 DNA reads TGTGCCAGTGCGGACAGTTACTACGAGCAGTACTTC.

The rearrangement uses TRBV2 and TRBJ2-7, with TRBD1 as a possible D gene (6 bases). Germline V gene sequence: CDR1 SNHLY, CDR2 FYNNEI. Trimming left V 5 bases short and J 1 base short, with 9 bases between. There are 13 residues in the CDR3. The DNA of the CDR3 is TGTGCCAGCAGTTACGGACAGTCCTACGAGCAGTACTTC. It translates to CASSYGQSYEQYF.

The chain recombines TRBV27 with TRBJ2-7; D is ambiguous. Germline CDR1 reads MNHEY; CDR2 reads SMNVEV (reference sequence). The length of the CDR3 is 16 residues. Trimming cost V 2 bases and J 0 bases, with 14 bases left between them. The CDR3 protein is CASSLQRPQSSYEQYF. Here the CDR3 DNA reads TGTGCCAGCAGTTTACAGCGCCCCCAATCCTCCTACGAGCAGTACTTC.

The rearrangement joins TRBV6-5 to TRBJ2-7; D not certain. CDR1 is MNHEY, CDR2 SVGAGI, per germline. V was cut by 6 bases and J by 2 bases, with 11 bases left in between. The CDR3 contains 13 residues. CDR3 residues: CASRWAATYEQYF. DNA of the CDR3: TGTGCCAGCAGATGGGCAGCCACCTACGAGCAGTACTTC.

The chain carries TRBV4-1 and TRBJ1-3; 9 nucleotides align to TRBD1. Germline CDR1 reads MGHRA; CDR2 reads YSYEKL. Trimming at V came to 1 base and at J to 2 bases, leaving 9 bases not matched to a gene. The CDR3 contains 18 residues. The CDR3 DNA reads as TGCGCCAGCAGCCAAGGAAGTACCGGGACAGGGCCTGGAAACACCATATATTTT. This codes for CASSQGSTGTGPGNTIYF.

This chain joins TRBV11-2 and TRBJ2-5, with D possibly TRBD2 on 6 matching bases. Trimming shortened V by 6 bases and J by 1 base, and 15 bases separated the two germline ends. The V gene's germline CDR1 is SGHAT and CDR2 FQNNGV. The CDR3 has 15 residues. The CDR3 is CASRTVRDGQETQYF. The CDR3 nucleotides are TGTGCCAGCAGAACGGTGCGGGACGGCCAAGAGACCCAGTACTTC.

This sequence joins TRBV2 and TRBJ1-1; possible D gene TRBD1, 5 bases. The V end lost 4 bases, the J end lost 0 bases, and 12 bases lay between the germline ends. CDR3 size: 15 residues. Germline V gene sequence: CDR1 SNHLY, CDR2 FYNNEI. CDR3 nucleotides: TGTGCCAGCAGTGGGGGGGGGACCCTGAACACTGAAGCTTTCTTT. Its translation is CASSGGGTLNTEAFF.

Written as DNA, the CDR3 is TGTGCCGCGCGGAGGGCCACCTACAATGAGCAGTTCTTC. Residues: CAARRATYNEQFF. This chain connects TRBV6-5 to TRBJ2-1; D may be TRBD2 (6 bases). V was shortened by 11 bases and J by 2 bases, with 13 bases between the two germline ends. Germline CDR1 MNHEY, CDR2 SVGAGI. This CDR3 is 13 amino acids long.

The chain links TRBV2 to TRBJ1-4; possibly TRBD1 for D (6 bases). Germline CDR1 is SNHLY and CDR2 is FYNNEI. The CDR3 length is 14 residues. V lost 8 bases and J 2 bases, leaving 12 bases between the germline ends. DNA of the CDR3: TGTGCCAGCGGGCAGGGGATCACTAATGAAAAACTGTTTTTT. This gives the protein CASGQGITNEKLFF.

CDR3 region: CASSRDRGNNQPQHF. The CDR3 DNA is TGTGCCAGCAGTAGGGACAGGGGAAACAATCAGCCCCAGCATTTT. The chain links TRBV2 to TRBJ1-5; 10 bases fit TRBD1. V shed 5 bases and J 3 bases; nucleotides not matched to a gene: 4. The germline gives CDR1 SNHLY, CDR2 FYNNEI. The CDR3 covers 15 residues.

This clone was counted once. The V and J genes are TRBV2 and TRBJ2-5; 7 nucleotides line up with TRBD1. The J segment lost 4 bases and the V segment lost 7 bases, leaving 6 bases of the junction unmatched. Germline-derived CDR1 and CDR2 are SNHLY and FYNNEI. CDR3 length: 13 amino acids. CDR3 DNA sequence: TGTGCCAGCATATTAACAGGGGTAGAGACCCAGTACTTC. It is translated as CASILTGVETQYF.

The genes are TRBV7-8 and TRBJ1-2; no definite D call. V shed 4 bases and J shed 2 bases, with 17 bases lying between them. The CDR3 is made up of 16 amino acids. Germline CDR1 reads SGHVS; CDR2 reads FQNEAQ. The CDR3 sequence is CASSWNPPTANYGYTF. CDR3 nucleotide sequence: TGTGCCAGCAGCTGGAACCCCCCCACAGCAAACTATGGCTACACCTTC.

The rearrangement uses TRBV3-1 (or the pseudogene TRBV3-2) and TRBJ2-1, with D maybe TRBD1 (5 bases). Germline V CDR1 and CDR2: LGHDT, YNNKEL (reference sequence). The CDR3 runs 15 residues. V was trimmed by 1 base and J by 5 bases, leaving 12 bases between them. The CDR3 reads CASSQGWQGHNEQFF. CDR3 coding DNA: TGTGCCAGCAGCCAAGGGTGGCAGGGTCACAATGAGCAGTTCTTC.

There are a few counts of this clone. This chain connects TRBV4-2 to TRBJ2-7, with 9 bases that match TRBD1. Germline V gene lookup returns CDR1 LGHNA and CDR2 YNFKEQ. The CDR3 is 17 residues long. V gave up 0 bases and J gave up 4 bases; unmatched junction bases: 10. The CDR3 DNA follows: TGTGCCAGCAGCCAAGAAGGGGGCACAGGGGGCGGTTACGAGCAGTACTTC. Encoded protein: CASSQEGGTGGGYEQYF.

This clone has a single count. This chain links TRBV5-1 with TRBJ2-3, with TRBD2 matching over 11 bases. Unmatched junction bases numbered 0, after V lost 0 bases and J lost 0 bases. This CDR3 contains 16 residues. CDR1 SGHRS and CDR2 YFSETQ come from the germline V gene. CDR3 DNA sequence: TGCGCCAGCAGCTTGGGACTAGCGGGGAGCACAGATACGCAGTATTTT. This sequence encodes CASSLGLAGSTDTQYF.